These 18 T cell receptor beta chains came from one sample sequenced in a study of blood T cell repertoires in COVID-19. Profiled with immunoSEQ multiplex PCR; TCRdb holds only in-frame clones, not every one. Of 45,000 or so clones in the sample, more than 70% were seen once. The sequenced sample was peripheral blood. The receptors stem from a woman aged 70 to 79 with acute or convalescent COVID-19.

The chain couples TRBV5-1 to TRBJ2-1, with 13 bases that match TRBD2. The CDR3 length is 18 residues. After removal of 4 bases from V and 0 bases from J, the junction contained 7 bases not matched to a gene. Germline CDR1 is SGHRS and CDR2 is YFSETQ. CDR3 DNA sequence: TGCGCCAGCAGCACCGGGACTAGCGGGGATAGCTCCTACAATGAGCAGTTCTTC. Its translation is CASSTGTSGDSSYNEQFF.

The chain uses TRBV11-1 and TRBJ2-3, with 9 bases aligning to TRBD1. From germline, CDR1 is SGHAT and CDR2 FQDESV (reference sequence). With V trimmed by 1 base and J by 14 bases, 7 bases remained unmatched. This CDR3 is built from 13 residues. DNA for the CDR3: TGTGCCAGCAGCTTAGAAAAGGGGACAGGGTTGTATTTT. Encoded protein: CASSLEKGTGLYF. The variable domain in full, with the rest retrieved from reference TRBV11-1 and TRBJ2-3, is EAEVAQSPRYKITEKSQAVAFWCDPISGHATLYWYRQILGQGPELLVQFQDESVVDDSQLPKDRFSAERLKGVDSTLKIQPAELGDSAMYLCASSLEKGTGLYFGPGTRLTVL.

This sequence joins TRBV19 and TRBJ1-2, with D unresolved. The V end lost 5 bases, the J end lost 0 bases, and 13 bases lay between the germline ends. The CDR3 is 15 amino acids. CDR1 is LNHDA, CDR2 SQIVND, per germline (reference sequence). The CDR3 loop reads CASSFRDGANYGYTF. The CDR3 DNA sequence: TGTGCCAGTAGTTTCAGAGACGGAGCTAACTATGGCTACACCTTC.

The chain joins TRBV12-3 or TRBV12-4 to TRBJ1-5; a weak D match, TRBD1 (6 bases). This CDR3 has 12 amino acids. V was trimmed by 4 bases and J by 6 bases, leaving 7 bases between them. CDR3: CASSSGVQPQHF. In nucleotides, the CDR3 is TGTGCCAGCAGTTCAGGGGTTCAGCCCCAGCATTTT.

The chain uses TRBV7-5 and TRBJ1-6; the table's D gene call, TRBD1, was not cross checked with the DNA. TRBV7-5 is marked as a pseudogene. The CDR3 extends over 15 amino acids. The CDR3 is CARSIPGQNNSPLHF. CDR3 coding DNA: TGTGCCAGAAGCATACCGGGACAAAATAATTCACCCCTCCACTTT.

The rearrangement uses TRBV28 and TRBJ1-5; D gene ambiguous. The CDR3 is 12 residues long. Trimming took 9 bases from V and 3 from J, leaving 9 bases between them. Germline CDR1 and CDR2: MDHEN and SYDVKM. DNA of the CDR3: TGTGCCAGTTTACAGAACAATCAGCCCCAGCATTTT. As protein: CASLQNNQPQHF.

The J gene is TRBJ2-3, the V gene TRBV5-4; 7 nucleotides match TRBD2. The CDR3 runs to 15 residues. V gave up 2 bases and J gave up 2 bases; unmatched junction bases: 5. Germline V lookup: CDR1 SGHNT, CDR2 YYREEE (reference sequence). CDR3 nucleotides: TGTGCCAGCAGCTTCGGGGGGTTTAACACAGATACGCAGTATTTT. Translated, it gives CASSFGGFNTDTQYF.

This chain joins TRBV28 and TRBJ1-3, with D tentatively TRBD1 (6 bases). V lost 3 bases and J lost 4, with 13 bases in between. The CDR3 sequence is 15 residues long. The germline gives CDR1 MDHEN, CDR2 SYDVKM. The CDR3 nucleotides read TGTGCCAGCAGTTTGGGACACCGGATAGGAAACACCATATATTTT. Encoded protein: CASSLGHRIGNTIYF.

The chain joins TRBV11-2 to TRBJ1-5; tentative D call: TRBD1 (6 bases). CDR1 is SGHAT, CDR2 FQNNGV, per germline. CDR3 length: 16 amino acids. Between the trimmed V and J ends, which lost 2 bases and 3 bases, there was a span of 14 bases. CDR3: CASSLRGGVTNQPQHF. CDR3 DNA: TGTGCCAGCAGCTTAAGAGGGGGAGTGACCAATCAGCCCCAGCATTTT.

This clone was seen a handful of times. The chain uses TRBV5-1 and TRBJ2-7; D possibly corresponds to TRBD1 (6 bases). Per the germline V gene, CDR1 is SGHRS and CDR2 is YFSETQ. V was trimmed by 4 bases and J by 3 bases, leaving 11 bases between them. This CDR3 comprises 13 residues. DNA of the CDR3: TGCGCCAGCAGCGCCACAGGGAGCTACGAGCAGTACTTC. It encodes CASSATGSYEQYF.

The CDR3 loop is CASSVEITGGGETQYF. In DNA, the CDR3 is TGTGCCAGCAGCGTAGAGATTACAGGGGGAGGAGAGACCCAGTACTTC. The rearrangement links TRBV9 to TRBJ2-5, with 8 bases lining up with TRBD1. The CDR3 contains 16 residues. Unmatched junction bases numbered 8, after V lost 0 bases and J lost 4 bases. Germline lookup yields CDR1 SGDLS and CDR2 YYNGEE.

The V and J genes are TRBV13 and TRBJ1-1; D not certain. In germline, CDR1 is PRHDT, CDR2 FYEKMQ (reference sequence). The CDR3 is made up of 16 amino acids. The ends were cut back, 5 bases at V and 0 bases at J, with 16 bases in the middle. The CDR3 DNA reads TGTGCCAGCAGCCCAAGACTTGGAGGAATGAACACTGAAGCTTTCTTT. Its protein is CASSPRLGGMNTEAFF.

This clone has more than one count but fewer than ten. For the CDR3, the DNA is TGTGCCAGTAGTATCCAAAACACCGGGGAGCTGTTTTTT. Translated, it gives CASSIQNTGELFF. J is TRBJ2-2 and V is TRBV19, with D unclear. In germline, CDR1 is LNHDA, CDR2 SQIVND (reference sequence). CDR3 length: 13 amino acids. V was trimmed by 3 bases and J by 2 bases, leaving 4 bases between them. Supplemented by reference TRBV19 and TRBJ2-2, the full variable domain reads DGGITQSPKYLFRKEGQNVTLSCEQNLNHDAMYWYRQDPGQGLRLIYYSQIVNDFQKGDIAEGYSVSREKKESFPLTVTSAQKNPTAFYLCASSIQNTGELFFGEGSRLTVL.

The V and J genes are TRBV27 and TRBJ2-3; D call uncertain. The CDR3 totals 13 residues. Germline CDR1 is MNHEY and CDR2 is SMNVEV (reference sequence). Deletions cut 3 bases from V and 4 bases from J, with 8 bases between. CDR3 coding DNA: TGTGCCAGCAGTTTTCACACAGCAGATACGCAGTATTTT. Translating gives CASSFHTADTQYF.

The chain's CDR3 is CASSKTAQETQYF. The DNA of the CDR3 is TGTGCCAGCAGCAAGACAGCCCAAGAGACCCAGTACTTC. The chain employs TRBV3-1 (or the pseudogene TRBV3-2) and TRBJ2-5, with a tentative D call TRBD1 (5 bases). Germline values: CDR1 LGHDT, CDR2 YNNKEL (reference sequence). CDR3 length: 13 amino acids. Trimming shortened V by 5 bases and J by 1 base, and 8 bases separated the two germline ends.

This clone was counted a single time. This chain uses TRBV27 with TRBJ1-5, with D possibly being TRBD1 (6 bases). The germline V gene encodes CDR1 MNHEY and CDR2 SMNVEV (reference sequence). V shed 5 bases and J shed 0 bases, with 23 bases lying between them. The CDR3 is 19 amino acids. The CDR3 loop reads CASSPLGGLQGYSNQPQHF. The DNA for the CDR3 is TGTGCCAGCAGTCCCCTAGGGGGTTTGCAGGGGTATAGCAATCAGCCCCAGCATTTT.

V and J are TRBV24-1 and TRBJ1-2; no definite D call. The CDR3 runs to 13 residues. The germline V and J ends were trimmed by 6 bases and 1 base, with 8 bases remaining between them. The germline gives CDR1 KGHDR, CDR2 SFDVKD. The CDR3 protein is CATSSRHNYGYTF. The CDR3 DNA reads TGTGCCACCAGTTCCAGACATAACTATGGCTACACCTTC.

This clone has more than one count but fewer than ten. The chain links TRBV9 to TRBJ1-1; 8 nucleotides match TRBD1. This CDR3 comprises 15 residues. Trimming took 0 bases from V and 1 from J; bases not matched to a gene: 2. Germline CDR1 and CDR2: SGDLS and YYNGEE. CDR3 in amino acids: CASSVVTGGNTEAFF. The CDR3 DNA sequence: TGTGCCAGCAGCGTAGTAACAGGGGGGAACACTGAAGCTTTCTTT.